This T cell receptor (beta chain) comes out of a study of long-term antiretroviral therapy in people with HIV. Concerning this clone itself: The antigen remains undetermined.

Germline CDR1 and CDR2: SEHNR and FQNEAQ (reference sequence). This CDR3 is 15 amino acids long. Trimming cost V 4 bases and J 4 bases; bases outside gene matches: 5. Survey-level immunoSEQ v3.0 assays were run. Sequencing was performed with immunoSEQ multiplex PCR; in TCRdb, only in-frame clones are kept and a portion is missing. The table records some 16,000 clones, approximately 96% of them present only once. Overall study results and limits: There were no data on ART adherence, viral resistance or therapy changes, a gap that limits inferences about post-ART repertoire changes. The repertoire was dominated at all time points by clones expanded before ART. ART was followed by higher diversity that remained below transplant donor controls. Repertoires with HIV possessed tighter CDR3 length spans than those of controls.

This receptor was obtained from a man younger than 40 with HIV. The rearrangement links TRBV7-9 to TRBJ1-3; 9 bases map to TRBD1. The sequencing here drew on unsorted PBMCs, taken approximately 11 years after starting antiretroviral therapy. The CDR3 loop reads CASSSRDREGNTIYF. CDR3 nucleotides: TGTGCCAGCAGCTCCCGGGACAGGGAGGGAAACACCATATATTTT.